This TCR beta chain was recorded in a study of T cells after yellow fever vaccination. General study points: Researchers cautioned that FACS-sorted repertoires could harbor abundant clonotypes contaminating from the bulk population. Post-booster repertoires again held most primary-vaccination clones (about 95% CD4, 88% CD8).

About this clonotype: Its antigen remains unknown.

Germline-derived CDR1 and CDR2 are MNHEY and SVGEGT. V shed 2 bases and J 11 bases; nucleotides not matched to a gene: 8. This CDR3 contains 14 residues. A 5'RACE template-switching step, the method used to make TCR cDNA, added a universal primer site and UMIs. From the 5' RACE reads, TCRdb called clonotypes with MiXCR, one entry per CDR3 protein. The repertoire consists of under 500,000 distinct CDR3 sequences, with approximately 19% occurring once and the leading ten covering over 15%. This clonotype was obtained from a man aged 18 to 30 who received the YFV17D yellow fever vaccine. The chain links TRBV6-2 or TRBV6-3 to TRBJ1-1; 10 bases fit TRBD1. The sample was PBMCs, taken before the yellow fever booster vaccination. The CDR3 here is CASSYHTKGQGAFF. DNA for the CDR3: TGTGCCAGCAGTTACCATACGAAGGGACAGGGGGCTTTCTTT.